This T cell receptor (beta chain) was sequenced for a study of blood T cell repertoires in COVID-19. Study at large: COVID-19 samples collected from the United States, Italy and Spain covered acute and convalescent phases.

This clone has just one count. Sequenced by immunoSEQ multiplex PCR; TCRdb stores in-frame clones only, minus some. The sample has fewer than 200,000 clones, approximately 85% seen once; the top ten hold roughly 1.1%. This CDR3 comprises 14 residues. Between the trimmed V and J ends, which lost 1 base and 2 bases, there was a span of 8 bases. Germline assignment: CDR1 LNHDA and CDR2 SQIVND (reference sequence). Input material: peripheral blood. This chain connects TRBV19 to TRBJ2-5, with D possibly being TRBD2 (5 bases). This TCR was recovered from a man in his sixties who had recovered from COVID-19. The CDR3 region is CASSIAEAQETQYF. CDR3 DNA sequence: TGTGCCAGTAGTATAGCGGAGGCGCAAGAGACCCAGTACTTC.